These 27 T cell receptor beta chains were all obtained from the same sample, sequenced in a study of cytomegalovirus exposure and HLA in healthy donors. Vbeta (60) and Jbeta (13) primers were used in the PCR. Clones were read by immunoSEQ multiplex PCR, and TCRdb kept only the in-frame ones, dropping some. This sample carries some 98,000 clones, roughly 70% of them seen once, and the ten largest clones take under 2.5%. Sequencing was performed on PBMCs. These receptors came from a man aged 50-60 years in good health and CMV-seronegative.

The chain links TRBV27 to TRBJ2-7, with D perhaps TRBD2 (7 bases). The CDR3 runs 15 residues. Germline lookup yields CDR1 MNHEY and CDR2 SMNVEV (reference sequence). Trimming removed 0 bases from V and 4 bases from J, with 13 bases in between. For the CDR3, the DNA is TGTGCCAGCAGTTTATCGGTACGGGGGGCGTACGAGCAGTACTTC. Amino acid sequence: CASSLSVRGAYEQYF.

The chain joins TRBV6-5 to TRBJ2-5; the match to TRBD1 covers 10 bases. Trimming cost V 6 bases and J 4 bases; bases outside gene matches: 5. Germline CDR1 MNHEY, CDR2 SVGAGI. The CDR3 length is 14 residues. The CDR3 DNA reads TGTGCCAGCAGCCGGGACAGGGGAGGAGAGACCCAGTACTTC. Amino acids: CASSRDRGGETQYF.

J is TRBJ2-5 and V is TRBV7-9; 8 nucleotides line up with TRBD2. CDR1 is SEHNR, CDR2 FQNEAQ, per germline (reference sequence). The CDR3 has 16 residues. The trim removed 7 bases at V and 1 base at J, leaving 11 bases unmatched. DNA for the CDR3: TGTGCCAGCAATCTCGGGGGGGCAGGGACCCAAGAGACCCAGTACTTC. Protein sequence: CASNLGGAGTQETQYF.

The chain recombines TRBV12-2 with TRBJ1-1; the D segment call TRBD1 is taken from the table without a DNA check. TRBV12-2 is listed as a pseudogene. This CDR3 contains 16 residues. In DNA, the CDR3 is TGTGCAAGTCGCTCAAGGACAGGGGGGATGAACACTGAAGCTTTCTTT. Its protein is CASRSRTGGMNTEAFF.

This clone has more than one count but fewer than ten. The genes are TRBV4-2 and TRBJ2-3, with 10 bases that match TRBD2. Trimming took 0 bases from V and 5 from J; bases not matched to a gene: 8. Germline V gives CDR1 LGHNA, CDR2 YNFKEQ. CDR3 length equals 17 residues. The CDR3 coding sequence is TGTGCCAGCAGCCAAGAAGGGCTAGCGGGAGAAGAAGATACGCAGTATTTT. It codes for CASSQEGLAGEEDTQYF.

This clone appeared a few times. The chain is built from TRBV7-2 and TRBJ2-7, with TRBD2 identical over 7 bases. The trim removed 0 bases at V and 3 bases at J, leaving 8 bases unmatched. Germline V gene lookup returns CDR1 SGHTA and CDR2 FQGNSA. This CDR3 region has 16 residues. CDR3: CASSLAPSGLLYEQYF. The CDR3 bases are TGTGCCAGCAGCTTAGCCCCTAGCGGACTCCTCTACGAGCAGTACTTC.

This clone is a singleton in its sample. This chain connects TRBV28 to TRBJ1-5; 7 bases are a match to TRBD1. This CDR3 contains 14 residues. Trimming at V came to 7 bases and at J to 4 bases, leaving 7 bases not matched to a gene. Germline loops: CDR1 MDHEN, CDR2 SYDVKM. DNA of the CDR3: TGTGCCAGCAACTGGGGACAGATGAATCAGCCCCAGCATTTT. It is translated as CASNWGQMNQPQHF. Supplemented by reference TRBV28 and TRBJ1-5, the full variable domain reads DVKVTQSSRYLVKRTGEKVFLECVQDMDHENMFWYRQDPGLGLRLIYFSYDVKMKEKGDIPEGYSVSREKKERFSLILESASTNQTSMYLCASNWGQMNQPQHFGDGTRLSIL.

V and J are TRBV28 and TRBJ1-1; D is perhaps TRBD1 (5 bases). Germline loops: CDR1 MDHEN, CDR2 SYDVKM. V was cut by 1 base and J by 6 bases, with 15 bases left in between. This CDR3 spans 15 amino acids. CDR3 protein: CASSLYAGFNPEAFF. Here the CDR3 DNA reads TGTGCCAGCAGTTTATACGCAGGGTTTAACCCTGAAGCTTTCTTT.

V usage is TRBV19 and J usage is TRBJ1-2, with unresolved D. Germline V gives CDR1 LNHDA, CDR2 SQIVND (reference sequence). V lost 7 bases and J 4 bases, leaving 22 bases between the germline ends. CDR3 length equals 16 residues. The CDR3 DNA reads as TGTGCCAGTACTTCCTTTTTGAGGGCGGATAGCTATGGCTACACCTTC. As protein: CASTSFLRADSYGYTF.

The sample holds a few counts of this clone. This sequence joins TRBV18 and TRBJ2-3; 9 bases align to TRBD2. Germline assignment: CDR1 KGHSH and CDR2 LQKENI. V shed 3 bases, J shed 2 bases, and the junction held 3 bases outside the gene matches. This CDR3 contains 15 residues. The CDR3 spells CASSPREGVTDTQYF. The CDR3 DNA sequence: TGTGCCAGCTCACCGCGGGAGGGGGTCACAGATACGCAGTATTTT.

Comment on this clone: The germline gene is not matched at one end of the junction; a read error may be the cause. The J gene is TRBJ1-3, the V gene TRBV11-2; D unresolved. CDR1 is SGHAT and CDR2 is FQNNGV in the germline V gene. This CDR3 region has 14 residues. The CDR3, as DNA: TGTGCCAGCAGCTCCACCCGCCGTTCGGGGAACGTAAATTTT. Its protein is CASSSTRRSGNVNF.

This clone was found a few times. This sequence joins TRBV5-1 and TRBJ2-1, with 10 bases lining up with TRBD2. Germline V CDR1 and CDR2: SGHRS, YFSETQ. Germline trimming cut 4 bases from V and 8 bases from J; bases unmatched to any gene: 15. The CDR3 runs to 17 residues. The DNA for the CDR3 is TGCGCCAGCAGCCTCAGCGGGAGGGCCAAGAGCTGGGATGAGCAGTTCTTC. Amino acid sequence: CASSLSGRAKSWDEQFF. The variable domain in full, with the rest retrieved from reference TRBV5-1 and TRBJ2-1, is KAGVTQTPRYLIKTRGQQVTLSCSPISGHRSVSWYQQTPGQGLQFLFEYFSETQRNKGNFPGRFSGRQFSNSRSEMNVSTLELGDSALYLCASSLSGRAKSWDEQFFGPGTRLTVL.

This sequence joins TRBV6-1 and TRBJ1-1; D remains ambiguous. The V gene's germline CDR1 is MNHNS and CDR2 SASEGT. The CDR3 sequence is 15 residues long. Trimming left V 3 bases short and J 4 bases short, with 15 bases between. As DNA, the CDR3 is TGTGCCAGCAGTGAGAATGTCGAAGGGAGCACTGAAGCTTTCTTT. The encoded protein is CASSENVEGSTEAFF.

The chain joins TRBV28 to TRBJ1-4; D unresolved. Looked up from germline, CDR1 is MDHEN and CDR2 is SYDVKM. V lost 5 bases and J lost 7, with 11 bases in between. The CDR3 sequence is 13 residues long. CDR3 region: CASSSRSIEKLFF. For the CDR3, the DNA is TGTGCCAGCAGTAGCCGATCGATTGAAAAACTGTTTTTT.

The genes are TRBV9 and TRBJ1-6, with D perhaps matching TRBD1 (5 bases). CDR1 SGDLS and CDR2 YYNGEE come from the germline V gene. This CDR3 region has 16 residues. V lost 3 bases, J lost 6 bases, and 16 bases lay in between. The CDR3 sequence: CASSGSLVGANSPLHF. Here the CDR3 DNA reads TGTGCCAGCAGCGGTAGTCTCGTAGGGGCTAATTCACCCCTCCACTTT.

V and J are TRBV6-1 and TRBJ2-7, with 11 bases that match TRBD2. CDR3 length: 14 residues. The V segment lost 5 bases and the J segment 6 bases; nucleotides outside the gene matches: 6. The germline gives CDR1 MNHNS, CDR2 SASEGT. CDR3 sequence (DNA): TGTGCCAGCAGTTCTCTAGCGGGAGGATCCGAGCAGTACTTC. It encodes CASSSLAGGSEQYF.

The CDR3 spells CASSWRGSGGTDTQYF. The CDR3 DNA reads as TGTGCCAGCTCATGGAGAGGTAGCGGGGGCACAGATACGCAGTATTTT. This chain links TRBV18 with TRBJ2-3, with 8 nucleotides matching TRBD2. The CDR3 extends over 16 amino acids. The V and J ends lost 5 bases and 1 base, in that order; junction bases with no gene match: 8. The germline gives CDR1 KGHSH, CDR2 LQKENI.

Only a few counts were recorded for this clone. The V call is TRBV10-1, the J call TRBJ2-5, with TRBD2 matching over 13 bases. Germline V gives CDR1 WNHNN, CDR2 SYGVQD (reference sequence). V was pared by 4 bases and J by 4 bases, with 3 bases of the junction left unmatched. The CDR3 sequence is 15 residues long. DNA of the CDR3: TGCGCCAGCAGTGGGACTAGCGGGAGCGGAGAGACCCAGTACTTC. Translated, it gives CASSGTSGSGETQYF.

This chain joins TRBV7-2 and TRBJ2-3; 10 bases line up with TRBD1. J was trimmed by 6 bases and V by 0 bases; bases with no gene match: 3. CDR3 length equals 15 residues. Per germline, CDR1 SGHTA and CDR2 FQGNSA. CDR3 protein: CASSLAGQGTDTQYF. DNA of the CDR3: TGTGCCAGCAGCTTAGCGGGACAGGGGACGGATACGCAGTATTTT.

The chain links TRBV27 to TRBJ2-5; the D gene is possibly TRBD2 (6 bases). The end of the DNA fits TRBJ2-7 better, so the J call may be wrong. The CDR3 extends over 14 amino acids. Germline lookup yields CDR1 MNHEY and CDR2 SMNVEV (reference sequence). The CDR3 nucleotides are TGTGCCAGCAGTCCCTCGACTAGCTCCTACGAGCAGTACTTC. This gives the protein CASSPSTSSYEQYF.

The V gene is TRBV5-4, the J gene TRBJ2-7; D may be TRBD1 (5 bases). V lost 1 base and J 2 bases, leaving 7 bases between the germline ends. CDR3 length: 13 residues. Germline V gene data show CDR1 as SGHNT and CDR2 as YYREEE (reference sequence). CDR3 in amino acids: CASSLQGTYEQYF. Written as DNA, the CDR3 is TGTGCCAGCAGCTTGCAGGGCACCTACGAGCAGTACTTC.

As concerns this clone: An end of the junction differs from the germline gene, which may be a read error. The chain is built from TRBV7-7 and TRBJ2-1; 7 positions match TRBD2. CDR3 length equals 13 residues. Germline CDR1 and CDR2: SSHAT and FNYEAQ (reference sequence). The CDR3: CASSNSGGNEQFF. CDR3 sequence (DNA): TGTGCTAGCAGCAATTCGGGGGGCAATGAGCAGTTCTTC.

In its sample, this clone was seen once. This chain uses TRBV19 with TRBJ1-2; D is unresolved. V lost 5 bases and J lost 1, with 17 bases in between. Per the germline V gene, CDR1 is LNHDA and CDR2 is SQIVND (reference sequence). The CDR3 consists of 16 residues. The CDR3 region is CASSPRRTKFNYGYTF. DNA of the CDR3: TGTGCCAGTAGTCCCCGGAGGACTAAATTTAACTATGGCTACACCTTC.

This sequence joins TRBV9 and TRBJ2-6; TRBD2 matches at 10 bases. Germline V CDR1 and CDR2: SGDLS, YYNGEE. There are 19 residues in the CDR3. V lost 3 bases, J lost 2 bases, and 11 bases stayed unmatched. CDR3 residues: CASSGGLAVPGAGANVLTF. In DNA form, the CDR3 reads TGTGCCAGCAGCGGAGGACTAGCGGTCCCCGGGGCTGGGGCCAACGTCCTGACTTTC.

This clone was observed a handful of times. This chain connects TRBV21-1 to TRBJ1-4. TRBV21-1 is termed a pseudogene. The CDR3 extends over 17 amino acids. CDR3 amino acids: CASSKRGGMEVNEKLFF. The CDR3 nucleotides are TGTGCCAGCAGCAAACGGGGGGGGATGGAGGTAAATGAAAAACTGTTTTTT.

This chain connects TRBV7-2 to TRBJ1-3; tentatively, D is TRBD1 (6 bases). CDR3 length equals 15 residues. The V end was cut by 1 base, the J end by 1 base, with 8 bases between. Germline V CDR1 and CDR2: SGHTA, FQGNSA. In DNA, the CDR3 is TGTGCCAGCAGCTTAGTGGGGACATCTGGAAACACCATATATTTT. It is translated as CASSLVGTSGNTIYF.

The V and J genes are TRBV15 and TRBJ1-2; possible D gene TRBD1, 5 bases. This CDR3 is built from 14 residues. V was pared by 4 bases and J by 6 bases, with 15 bases between. Germline values: CDR1 LNHNV, CDR2 YYDKDF (reference sequence). The CDR3 coding sequence is TGTGCCACCAGCAACCGCCGCAGGGAGGATGGCTACACCTTC. Amino acids: CATSNRRREDGYTF.